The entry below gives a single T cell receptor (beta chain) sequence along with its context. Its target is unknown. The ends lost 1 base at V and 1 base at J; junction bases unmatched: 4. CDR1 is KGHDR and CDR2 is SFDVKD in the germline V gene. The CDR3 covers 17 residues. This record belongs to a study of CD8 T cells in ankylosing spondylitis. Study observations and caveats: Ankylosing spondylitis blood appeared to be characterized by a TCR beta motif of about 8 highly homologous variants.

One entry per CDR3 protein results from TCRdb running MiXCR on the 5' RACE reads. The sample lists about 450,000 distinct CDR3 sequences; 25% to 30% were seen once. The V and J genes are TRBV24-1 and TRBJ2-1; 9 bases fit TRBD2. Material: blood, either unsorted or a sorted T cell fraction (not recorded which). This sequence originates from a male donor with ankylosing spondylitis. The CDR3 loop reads CATSDLGLAGSYNEQFF. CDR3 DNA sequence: TGTGCCACCAGTGATTTAGGGCTAGCGGGATCCTACAATGAGCAGTTCTTC.